This record concerns one T cell receptor beta chain sequence. What it recognizes is unknown. The entry originates in a study of cytomegalovirus exposure and HLA in healthy donors. General study findings and limits: One later analysis reportedly identified an Asian-associated ancestry cluster that showed fewer N-insertions than the roughly 640-donor mean. In a later analysis, HLA-C alleles had the fewest associated TCRs, DRB1 alleles the most. The records held CMV serostatus as the only immune exposure information.

The CDR3 is 16 amino acids. The V and J ends lost 9 bases and 3 bases, in that order; junction bases with no gene match: 13. Germline V gene sequence: CDR1 WNHNN, CDR2 SYGVQD (reference sequence). Primers: 60 Vbeta forward and 13 Jbeta reverse. Clones were read by immunoSEQ multiplex PCR, and TCRdb kept only the in-frame ones, dropping some. The sample shows under 60,000 clones, approximately 82% of them seen only once. This TCR was recovered from a man aged 50 or older in good health and CMV-seronegative. The chain joins TRBV10-1 to TRBJ1-2; 10 bases are shared with TRBD1. The sequenced sample consisted of PBMCs. Here the CDR3 reads CARGNGADRGDYGYTF. As DNA, the CDR3 is TGCGCCAGGGGAAATGGGGCGGACAGGGGGGACTATGGCTACACCTTC.